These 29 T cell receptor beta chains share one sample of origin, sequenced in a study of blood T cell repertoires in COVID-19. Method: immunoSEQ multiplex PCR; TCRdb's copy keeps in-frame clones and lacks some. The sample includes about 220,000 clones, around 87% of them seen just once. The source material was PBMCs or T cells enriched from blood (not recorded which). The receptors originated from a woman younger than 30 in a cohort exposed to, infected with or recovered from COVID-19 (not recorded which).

The CDR3 DNA reads TGTGCCACCAGCGACAGGGGGCTTCACTATGGCTACACCTTC. Translation gives CATSDRGLHYGYTF. The chain recombines TRBV24-1 with TRBJ1-2; TRBD1 matches at 10 bases. Germline V lookup: CDR1 KGHDR, CDR2 SFDVKD. V lost 7 bases to trimming and J lost 3 bases; unmatched junction nucleotides: 4. This CDR3 comprises 14 residues.

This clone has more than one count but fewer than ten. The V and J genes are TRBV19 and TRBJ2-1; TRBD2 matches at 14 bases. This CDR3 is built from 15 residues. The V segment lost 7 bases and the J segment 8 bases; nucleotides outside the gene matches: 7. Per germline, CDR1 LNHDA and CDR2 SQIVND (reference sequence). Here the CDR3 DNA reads TGTGCCAGTAACCCGACTAGCGGGAGGGCGTATGAGCAGTTCTTC. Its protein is CASNPTSGRAYEQFF.

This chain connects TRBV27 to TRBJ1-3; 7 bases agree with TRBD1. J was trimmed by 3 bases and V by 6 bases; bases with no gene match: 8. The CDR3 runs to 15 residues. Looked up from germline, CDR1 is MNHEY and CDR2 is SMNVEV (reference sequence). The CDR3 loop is CASSLTGVGGNTIYF. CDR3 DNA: TGTGCCAGCAGCCTTACAGGGGTTGGTGGAAACACCATATATTTT.

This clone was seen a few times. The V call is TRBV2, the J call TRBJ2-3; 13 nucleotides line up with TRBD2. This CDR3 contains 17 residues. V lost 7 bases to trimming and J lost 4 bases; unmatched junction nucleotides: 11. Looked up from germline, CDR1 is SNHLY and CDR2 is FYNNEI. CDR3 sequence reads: CASNKLTSGGFPDTQYF. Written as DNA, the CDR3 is TGTGCCAGCAATAAGCTGACTAGCGGGGGGTTTCCAGATACGCAGTATTTT.

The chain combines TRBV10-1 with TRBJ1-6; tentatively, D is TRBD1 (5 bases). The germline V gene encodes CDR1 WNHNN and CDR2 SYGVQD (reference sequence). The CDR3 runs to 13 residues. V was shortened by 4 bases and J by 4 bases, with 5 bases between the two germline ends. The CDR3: CASSGQYNSPLHF. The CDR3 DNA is TGCGCCAGCAGTGGACAGTATAATTCACCCCTCCACTTT.

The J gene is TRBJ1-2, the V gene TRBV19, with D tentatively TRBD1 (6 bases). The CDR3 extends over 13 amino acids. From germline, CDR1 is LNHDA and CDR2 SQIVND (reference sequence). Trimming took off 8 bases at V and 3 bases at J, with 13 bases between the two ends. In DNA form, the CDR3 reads TGTGCCAGTGCCTTGGGGGCTTACTATGGCTACACCTTC. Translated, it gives CASALGAYYGYTF.

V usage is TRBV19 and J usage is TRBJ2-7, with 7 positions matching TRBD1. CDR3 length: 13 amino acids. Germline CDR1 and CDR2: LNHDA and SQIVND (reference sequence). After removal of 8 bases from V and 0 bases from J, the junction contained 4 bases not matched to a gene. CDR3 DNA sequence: TGTGCCAGTTGGGACAGTTACTCCTACGAGCAGTACTTC. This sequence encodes CASWDSYSYEQYF.

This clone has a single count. This CDR3 is CASSLDPPGPYSYEQYF. DNA for the CDR3: TGTGCCAGCAGCTTAGACCCCCCAGGGCCTTACTCCTACGAGCAGTACTTC. The chain employs TRBV7-6 and TRBJ2-7, with D maybe TRBD1 (5 bases). Germline loops: CDR1 SGHVS, CDR2 FNYEAQ. The V and J ends lost 1 base and 0 bases respectively, with 16 bases between them. The CDR3 length is 17 residues.

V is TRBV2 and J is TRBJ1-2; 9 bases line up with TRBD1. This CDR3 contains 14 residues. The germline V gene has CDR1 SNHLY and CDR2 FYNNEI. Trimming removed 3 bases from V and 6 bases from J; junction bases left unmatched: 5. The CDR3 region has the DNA TGTGCCAGCAGTGAGTGGACAGGGGATGATGGCTACACCTTC. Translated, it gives CASSEWTGDDGYTF. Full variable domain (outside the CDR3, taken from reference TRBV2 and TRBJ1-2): EPEVTQTPSHQVTQMGQEVILRCVPISNHLYFYWYRQILGQKVEFLVSFYNNEISEKSEIFDDQFSVERPDGSNFTLKIRSTKLEDSAMYFCASSEWTGDDGYTFGSGTRLTVV.

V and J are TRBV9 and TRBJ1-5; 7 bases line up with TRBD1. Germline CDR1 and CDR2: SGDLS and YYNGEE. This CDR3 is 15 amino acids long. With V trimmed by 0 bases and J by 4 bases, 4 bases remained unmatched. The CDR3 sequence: CASSVAGTANQPQHF. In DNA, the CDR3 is TGTGCCAGCAGCGTAGCTGGGACAGCTAATCAGCCCCAGCATTTT. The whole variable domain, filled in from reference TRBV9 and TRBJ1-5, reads DSGVTQTPKHLITATGQRVTLRCSPRSGDLSVYWYQQSLDQGLQFLIQYYNGEERAKGNILERFSAQQFPDLHSELNLSSLELGDSALYFCASSVAGTANQPQHFGDGTRLSIL.

CDR3 residues: CASRRGTGDAPQHF. The CDR3 DNA sequence: TGTGCCAGCAGACGGGGGACAGGGGATGCGCCCCAGCATTTT. The chain employs TRBV28 and TRBJ1-5; 10 nucleotides line up with TRBD1. The germline gives CDR1 MDHEN, CDR2 SYDVKM. V lost 6 bases to trimming and J lost 9 bases; unmatched junction nucleotides: 8. There are 14 residues in the CDR3.

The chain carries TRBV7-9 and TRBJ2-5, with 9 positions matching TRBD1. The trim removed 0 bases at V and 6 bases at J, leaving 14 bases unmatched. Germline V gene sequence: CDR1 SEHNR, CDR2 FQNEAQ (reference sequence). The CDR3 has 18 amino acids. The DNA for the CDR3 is TGTGCCAGCAGCTTAGCCCCCCTAGGACAGGGGATCTTGAAGACCCAGTACTTC. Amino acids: CASSLAPLGQGILKTQYF.

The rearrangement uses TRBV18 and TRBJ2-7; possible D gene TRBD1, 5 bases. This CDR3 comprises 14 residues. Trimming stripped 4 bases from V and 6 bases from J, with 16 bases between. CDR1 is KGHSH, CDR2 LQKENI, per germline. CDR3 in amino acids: CASSQSRATREQYF. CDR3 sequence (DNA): TGTGCCAGCTCACAAAGCAGGGCCACGCGCGAGCAGTACTTC.

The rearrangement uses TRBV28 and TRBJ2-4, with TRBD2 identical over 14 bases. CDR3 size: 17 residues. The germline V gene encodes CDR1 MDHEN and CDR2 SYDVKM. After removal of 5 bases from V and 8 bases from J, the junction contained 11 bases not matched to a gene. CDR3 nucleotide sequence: TGTGCCAGCAGTCCCCGACTAGCGGGGGGGCAGGCGGACATTCAGTACTTC. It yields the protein CASSPRLAGGQADIQYF.

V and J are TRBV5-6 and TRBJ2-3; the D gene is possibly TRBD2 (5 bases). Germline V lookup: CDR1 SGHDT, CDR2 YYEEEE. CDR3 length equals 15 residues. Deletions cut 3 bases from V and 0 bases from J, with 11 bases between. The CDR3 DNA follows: TGTGCCAGCAGCTCGAGGGCTTTTAGCACAGATACGCAGTATTTT. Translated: CASSSRAFSTDTQYF.

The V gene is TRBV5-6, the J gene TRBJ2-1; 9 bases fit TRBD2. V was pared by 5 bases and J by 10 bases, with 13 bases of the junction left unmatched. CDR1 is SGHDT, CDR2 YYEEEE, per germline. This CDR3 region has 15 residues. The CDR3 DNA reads TGTGCCAGCAGAATTAGTGGCGGGAGGGCCGGGGAGCAGTTCTTC. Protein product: CASRISGGRAGEQFF. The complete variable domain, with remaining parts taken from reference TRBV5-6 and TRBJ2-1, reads DAGVTQSPTHLIKTRGQQVTLRCSPKSGHDTVSWYQQALGQGPQFIFQYYEEEERQRGNFPDRFSGHQFPNYSSELNVNALLLGDSALYLCASRISGGRAGEQFFGPGTRLTVL.

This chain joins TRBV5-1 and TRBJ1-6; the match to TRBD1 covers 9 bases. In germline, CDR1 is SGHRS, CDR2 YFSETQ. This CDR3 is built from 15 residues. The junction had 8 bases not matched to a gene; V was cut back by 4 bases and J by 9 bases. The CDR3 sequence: CASSPLQGAASPLHF. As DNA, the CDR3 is TGCGCCAGCAGCCCATTACAGGGGGCTGCTTCACCCCTCCACTTT.

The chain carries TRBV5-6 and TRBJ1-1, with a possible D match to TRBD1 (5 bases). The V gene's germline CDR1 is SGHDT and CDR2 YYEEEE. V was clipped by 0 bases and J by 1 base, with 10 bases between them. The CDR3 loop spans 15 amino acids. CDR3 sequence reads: CASSLDWTSNTEAFF. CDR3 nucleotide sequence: TGTGCCAGCAGCTTGGATTGGACATCGAACACTGAAGCTTTCTTT.

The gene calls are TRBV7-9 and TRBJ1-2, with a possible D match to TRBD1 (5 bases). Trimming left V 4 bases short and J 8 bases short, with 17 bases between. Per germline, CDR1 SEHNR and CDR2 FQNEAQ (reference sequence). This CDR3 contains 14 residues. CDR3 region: CASSSPGSTGGYTF. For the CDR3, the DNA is TGTGCCAGCAGCTCGCCCGGGAGTACAGGCGGCTACACCTTC.

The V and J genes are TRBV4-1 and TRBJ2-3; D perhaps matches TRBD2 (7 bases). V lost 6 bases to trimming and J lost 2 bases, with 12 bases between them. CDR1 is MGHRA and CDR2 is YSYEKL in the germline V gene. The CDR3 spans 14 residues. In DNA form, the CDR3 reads TGCGCCAGCAGTTACGGGGGGCCCACAGATACGCAGTATTTT. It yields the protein CASSYGGPTDTQYF.

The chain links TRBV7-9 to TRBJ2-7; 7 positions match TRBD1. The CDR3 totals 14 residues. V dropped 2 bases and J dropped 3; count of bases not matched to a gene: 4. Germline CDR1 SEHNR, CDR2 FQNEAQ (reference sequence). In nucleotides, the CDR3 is TGTGCCAGCAGCTTAACCGGGACAGACTACGAGCAGTACTTC. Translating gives CASSLTGTDYEQYF. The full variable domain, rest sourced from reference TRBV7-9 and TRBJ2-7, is DTGVSQNPRHKITKRGQNVTFRCDPISEHNRLYWYRQTLGQGPEFLTYFQNEAQLEKSRLLSDRFSAERPKGSFSTLEIQRTEQGDSAMYLCASSLTGTDYEQYFGPGTRLTVT.

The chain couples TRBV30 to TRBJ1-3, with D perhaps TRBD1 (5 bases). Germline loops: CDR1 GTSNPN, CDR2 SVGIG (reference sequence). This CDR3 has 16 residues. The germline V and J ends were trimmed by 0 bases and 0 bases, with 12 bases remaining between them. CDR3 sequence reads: CAWSVGAVPSGNTIYF. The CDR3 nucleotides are TGTGCCTGGAGTGTTGGGGCGGTCCCCTCTGGAAACACCATATATTTT. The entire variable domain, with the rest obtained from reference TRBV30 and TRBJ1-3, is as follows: SQTIHQWPATLVQPVGSPLSLECTVEGTSNPNLYWYRQAAGRGLQLLFYSVGIGQISSEVPQNLSASRPQDRQFILSSKKLLLSDSGFYLCAWSVGAVPSGNTIYFGEGSWLTVV.

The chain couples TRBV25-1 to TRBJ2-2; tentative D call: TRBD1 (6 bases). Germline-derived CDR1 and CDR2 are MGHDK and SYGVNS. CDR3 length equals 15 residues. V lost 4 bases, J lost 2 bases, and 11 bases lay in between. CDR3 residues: CASSADSINTGELFF. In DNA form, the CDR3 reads TGTGCCAGCAGTGCGGACAGTATCAACACCGGGGAGCTGTTTTTT.

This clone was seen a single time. The CDR3 DNA is TGCGCCAGCAGCCCTAGCTTGGGGAATCAGCCCCAGCATTTT. This translates into CASSPSLGNQPQHF. The genes are TRBV10-2 and TRBJ1-5; D gene uncertain. V shed 6 bases and J shed 4 bases, with 13 bases lying between them. Germline values: CDR1 WSHSY, CDR2 SAAADI. This CDR3 region has 14 residues.

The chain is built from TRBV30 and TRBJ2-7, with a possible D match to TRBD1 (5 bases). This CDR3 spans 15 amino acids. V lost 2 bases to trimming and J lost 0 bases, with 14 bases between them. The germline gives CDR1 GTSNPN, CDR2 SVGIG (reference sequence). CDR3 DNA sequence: TGTGCCTGGAGTCCCTTGGGGCGGAACTCCTACGAGCAGTACTTC. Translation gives CAWSPLGRNSYEQYF.

The CDR3 nucleotides are TGTGCCAGCAGCTTAGGAGCGGACACCGGGGAGCTGTTTTTT. Translated: CASSLGADTGELFF. V is TRBV11-3 and J is TRBJ2-2; D might be TRBD2 (5 bases). V lost 1 base and J lost 3, with 6 bases in between. The CDR3 totals 14 residues. Germline V gives CDR1 SGHNT, CDR2 YENEEA.

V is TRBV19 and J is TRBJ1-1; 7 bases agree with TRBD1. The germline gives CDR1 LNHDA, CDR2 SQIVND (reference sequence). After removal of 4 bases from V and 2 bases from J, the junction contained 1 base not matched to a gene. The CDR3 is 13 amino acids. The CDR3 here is CASSKGANTEAFF. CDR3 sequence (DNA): TGTGCCAGTAGTAAGGGGGCCAACACTGAAGCTTTCTTT.

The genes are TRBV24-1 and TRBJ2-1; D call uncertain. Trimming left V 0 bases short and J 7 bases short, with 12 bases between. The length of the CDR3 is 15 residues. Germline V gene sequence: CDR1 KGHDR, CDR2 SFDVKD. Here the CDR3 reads CATSDLGLSGNEQFF. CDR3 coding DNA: TGTGCCACCAGTGATTTGGGGCTTAGTGGTAATGAGCAGTTCTTC.

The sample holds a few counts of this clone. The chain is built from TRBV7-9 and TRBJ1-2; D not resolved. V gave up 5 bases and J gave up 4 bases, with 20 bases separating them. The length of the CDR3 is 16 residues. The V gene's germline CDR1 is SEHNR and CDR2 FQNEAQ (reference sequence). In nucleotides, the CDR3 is TGTGCCAGCAGCCCATCTCCTTCCTCTATCTCCTATGGCTACACCTTC. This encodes CASSPSPSSISYGYTF.